These 28 T cell receptor beta chains originate from one sample sequenced in a study of cytomegalovirus exposure and HLA in healthy donors. The primer mix had 60 Vbeta and 13 Jbeta primers. TCRdb's copy holds only in-frame clones and misses some; the assay was immunoSEQ multiplex PCR. The data contain 150,000 to 180,000 clones, 70% to 80% of them singletons. Specimen: PBMCs. The receptors come from a young man in good health and CMV-seropositive.

The chain recombines TRBV29-1 with TRBJ2-1, with 9 bases identical to TRBD2. The CDR3 covers 13 residues. Trimming at V came to 4 bases and at J to 9 bases, leaving 7 bases not matched to a gene. Germline lookup yields CDR1 SQVTM and CDR2 ANQGSEA. The CDR3 region is CSVGTSEGVEQFF. CDR3 bases: TGCAGCGTTGGGACTAGCGAGGGTGTTGAGCAGTTCTTC.

The chain links TRBV7-2 to TRBJ1-2; 8 bases agree with TRBD1. The germline CDR1 and CDR2 sequences are SGHTA and FQGNSA. This CDR3 region has 15 residues. With 5 bases clipped from V and 1 base from J, the junction kept 6 bases outside the gene matches. This CDR3 is CASSVDRGRNYGYTF. The CDR3 nucleotides are TGTGCCAGCAGCGTCGACAGGGGACGTAACTATGGCTACACCTTC.

The chain has TRBV30 and TRBJ1-2; no firm D call. Between the trimmed V and J ends, which lost 0 bases and 4 bases, there was a span of 9 bases. CDR3 length: 13 residues. The germline V gene encodes CDR1 GTSNPN and CDR2 SVGIG (reference sequence). The CDR3 sequence is CAWSVGQSYGYTF. DNA of the CDR3: TGTGCCTGGAGTGTGGGCCAGAGCTATGGCTACACCTTC. The full variable domain, in which reference TRBV30 and TRBJ1-2 provide the parts outside the CDR3, is SQTIHQWPATLVQPVGSPLSLECTVEGTSNPNLYWYRQAAGRGLQLLFYSVGIGQISSEVPQNLSASRPQDRQFILSSKKLLLSDSGFYLCAWSVGQSYGYTFGSGTRLTVV.

The V call is TRBV5-6, the J call TRBJ2-7; D is undetermined. CDR1 is SGHDT, CDR2 YYEEEE, per germline. Trimming removed 1 base from V and 6 bases from J, with 14 bases in between. This CDR3 has 14 residues. CDR3: CASSLLSGTSEQYF. For the CDR3, the DNA is TGTGCCAGCAGCTTGCTTTCAGGAACAAGCGAGCAGTACTTC.

The genes are TRBV18 and TRBJ2-7, with unresolved D. V was cut by 1 base and J by 2 bases, with 15 bases left in between. CDR3 length equals 16 residues. CDR1 and CDR2 from the germline V gene are KGHSH and LQKENI. The CDR3 here is CASSPRNSLSPYEQYF. The DNA of the CDR3 is TGTGCCAGCTCACCACGAAACTCCCTGAGCCCCTACGAGCAGTACTTC.

The rearrangement links TRBV5-6 to TRBJ1-3; 7 positions agree with TRBD1. J lost 7 bases, V lost 0 bases, and 4 bases had no gene match. Germline lookup yields CDR1 SGHDT and CDR2 YYEEEE. This CDR3 comprises 14 residues. CDR3 region: CASSLGVRGNTIYF. The CDR3 DNA is TGTGCCAGCAGCTTGGGAGTCAGGGGGAACACCATATATTTT.

The CDR3, as DNA: TGTGCCAGCAGCGTAGATCCTAGCGGGACCTACGAGCAGTACTTC. Its translation is CASSVDPSGTYEQYF. The chain is built from TRBV9 and TRBJ2-7, with 9 nucleotides matching TRBD2. This CDR3 has 15 residues. V shed 0 bases and J 2 bases; nucleotides not matched to a gene: 3. CDR1 is SGDLS, CDR2 YYNGEE, per germline. The full variable domain, with the rest looked up from reference TRBV9 and TRBJ2-7, is DSGVTQTPKHLITATGQRVTLRCSPRSGDLSVYWYQQSLDQGLQFLIQYYNGEERAKGNILERFSAQQFPDLHSELNLSSLELGDSALYFCASSVDPSGTYEQYFGPGTRLTVT.

This chain links TRBV6-6 with TRBJ2-3, with TRBD2 matching over 10 bases. Trimming at V came to 11 bases and at J to 4 bases, leaving 15 bases not matched to a gene. Germline V CDR1 and CDR2: MNHNY, SVGAGI (reference sequence). The CDR3 runs to 16 residues. CDR3 DNA sequence: TGTGCCGTAACCCCCGGGACTAGCGTGGGGCCAGATACGCAGTATTTT. It specifies CAVTPGTSVGPDTQYF.

The chain employs TRBV5-6 and TRBJ2-3; D is possibly TRBD2 (5 bases). The germline gives CDR1 SGHDT, CDR2 YYEEEE. The germline V and J ends were trimmed by 0 bases and 0 bases, with 8 bases remaining between them. The CDR3 is 15 residues long. The CDR3: CASSLAGSSTDTQYF. Written as DNA, the CDR3 is TGTGCCAGCAGCTTGGCGGGGAGCAGCACAGATACGCAGTATTTT.

The rearrangement joins TRBV13 to TRBJ2-3; D call uncertain. This CDR3 has 12 residues. Deletions cut 4 bases from V and 4 bases from J, with 6 bases between. Germline loops: CDR1 PRHDT, CDR2 FYEKMQ (reference sequence). The CDR3 DNA reads TGTGCCAGCAGCTCTCCCGCAGATACGCAGTATTTT. It is translated as CASSSPADTQYF.

This chain links TRBV7-6 with TRBJ2-2; the match to TRBD2 covers 7 bases. Looked up from germline, CDR1 is SGHVS and CDR2 is FNYEAQ. V lost 1 base and J lost 7; bases outside the gene matches: 3. The CDR3 has 14 amino acids. The CDR3 sequence is CASSLDPGGGELFF. The CDR3 DNA is TGTGCCAGCAGCTTAGACCCGGGGGGCGGGGAGCTGTTTTTT.

This rearrangement joins TRBV28 to TRBJ2-1, with a weak D call TRBD2 (6 bases). The CDR3 totals 15 residues. The V gene lost 4 bases and the J gene lost 1 base, with 11 bases spanning the gap. Per germline, CDR1 MDHEN and CDR2 SYDVKM. The CDR3 region is CASSSHGGSYNEQFF. CDR3 bases: TGTGCCAGCAGTTCCCACGGGGGTTCCTACAATGAGCAGTTCTTC.

The chain uses TRBV30 and TRBJ2-7; tentative D call: TRBD2 (6 bases). This CDR3 has 14 residues. Germline lookup yields CDR1 GTSNPN and CDR2 SVGIG (reference sequence). V lost 2 bases and J lost 6, with 17 bases in between. CDR3 nucleotides: TGTGCCTGGAGTATCGGGAGCGGGTTCCGCGAGCAGTACTTC. Translated: CAWSIGSGFREQYF.

This clone was recorded only once. This chain uses TRBV30 with TRBJ1-1; possibly TRBD1 for D (6 bases). The germline V gene encodes CDR1 GTSNPN and CDR2 SVGIG (reference sequence). The CDR3 runs 13 residues. Trimming took 4 bases from V and 3 from J, leaving 12 bases between them. Here the CDR3 DNA reads TGTGCCTGGACAGGGGCGGTGTACACTGAAGCTTTCTTT. Its protein product is CAWTGAVYTEAFF.

This clone has just a few counts. This sequence joins TRBV6-6 and TRBJ1-4; D not resolved. The ends were cut back, 3 bases at V and 8 bases at J, with 19 bases in the middle. The CDR3 loop spans 16 amino acids. Looked up from germline, CDR1 is MNHNY and CDR2 is SVGAGI (reference sequence). CDR3 sequence: CASSYNTLGLTEKLFF. In DNA, the CDR3 is TGTGCCAGCAGTTATAATACGTTAGGACTAACGGAAAAACTGTTTTTT.

The J gene is TRBJ1-4, the V gene TRBV19; weak D call: TRBD1 (6 bases). Germline V lookup: CDR1 LNHDA, CDR2 SQIVND (reference sequence). V lost 7 bases, J lost 8 bases, and 20 bases lay in between. The CDR3 is 15 residues long. CDR3 residues: CASILTGKGKEKLFF. CDR3 in DNA: TGTGCCAGTATTCTCACAGGGAAGGGGAAAGAAAAACTGTTTTTT.

The V gene is TRBV9, the J gene TRBJ1-2; weak D call: TRBD1 (5 bases). Germline V gene lookup returns CDR1 SGDLS and CDR2 YYNGEE. Trimming left V 3 bases short and J 2 bases short, with 14 bases between. The CDR3 sequence is 15 residues long. The CDR3 DNA is TGTGCCAGCAGCGCGGGGGGGACGGCGAACTATGGCTACACCTTC. It translates to CASSAGGTANYGYTF.

A few counts support this clone. Other nucleotide sequences from this sample produce the same CDR3. The rearrangement joins TRBV7-9 to TRBJ2-5, with 7 bases aligning to TRBD2. Germline V lookup: CDR1 SEHNR, CDR2 FQNEAQ (reference sequence). The CDR3 runs 13 residues. Trimming took 1 base from V and 5 from J; bases not matched to a gene: 1. For the CDR3, the DNA is TGTGCCAGCAGCTTAGGGGGAGGGGAGACCCAGTACTTC. Translated: CASSLGGGETQYF.

The V gene is TRBV19, the J gene TRBJ1-2, with D unresolved. This CDR3 is 13 amino acids long. Germline-derived CDR1 and CDR2 are LNHDA and SQIVND (reference sequence). The V and J ends lost 5 bases and 2 bases respectively, with 9 bases between them. CDR3 sequence reads: CASSRPGNYGYTF. CDR3 DNA sequence: TGTGCCAGTAGTCGGCCGGGAAACTATGGCTACACCTTC.

In this sample, this clone turned up once. The sample holds other DNA sequences that translate to the same CDR3. CDR3 nucleotide sequence: TGTGCCAGCAGTTTATCTTATGGCTACACCTTC. The encoded protein is CASSLSYGYTF. This chain links TRBV28 with TRBJ1-2; D uncertain. This CDR3 has 11 residues. Germline lookup yields CDR1 MDHEN and CDR2 SYDVKM. Trimming took off 1 base at V and 5 bases at J, with 2 bases between the two ends.

V and J are TRBV7-9 and TRBJ1-6; D is unclear. Trimming took 11 bases from V and 9 from J, leaving 17 bases between them. Germline values: CDR1 SEHNR, CDR2 FQNEAQ (reference sequence). There are 13 residues in the CDR3. The CDR3 DNA reads as TGTGCCGGAGGACTGACGGGAAGTTCACCCCTCCACTTT. This encodes CAGGLTGSSPLHF.

The V and J genes are TRBV19 and TRBJ1-3, with D possibly TRBD1 on 5 matching bases. The CDR3 contains 14 residues. V was cut by 5 bases and J by 6 bases, with 14 bases left in between. Germline V gene data show CDR1 as LNHDA and CDR2 as SQIVND (reference sequence). This CDR3 is CASSARQLPNTIYF. The CDR3 nucleotides are TGTGCCAGTAGTGCCCGACAGCTTCCAAACACCATATATTTT.

V usage is TRBV10-1 and J usage is TRBJ2-3; 9 nucleotides line up with TRBD2. V lost 6 bases and J lost 3; bases outside the gene matches: 10. The germline CDR1 and CDR2 sequences are WNHNN and SYGVQD (reference sequence). This CDR3 spans 16 amino acids. The chain's CDR3 is CASSDLAGKGTDTQYF. The CDR3 DNA follows: TGCGCCAGCAGCGATCTAGCGGGAAAGGGAACAGATACGCAGTATTTT.

The CDR3 here is CASSLRGADEQETQYF. The CDR3, as DNA: TGTGCCAGCAGTTTGCGGGGGGCTGATGAACAAGAGACCCAGTACTTC. The chain recombines TRBV27 with TRBJ2-5, with 8 nucleotides matching TRBD2. The CDR3 length is 16 residues. CDR1 is MNHEY, CDR2 SMNVEV, per germline (reference sequence). The V gene end was trimmed by 3 bases and the J gene end by 2 bases; junction bases not matched to a gene: 8.

This clone was recorded a few times. This rearrangement joins TRBV30 to TRBJ1-6; 9 nucleotides line up with TRBD1. This CDR3 spans 14 amino acids. Germline V CDR1 and CDR2: GTSNPN, SVGIG (reference sequence). V lost 3 bases, J lost 10 bases, and 7 bases stayed unmatched. In nucleotides, the CDR3 is TGTGCCTGGAGGGGGGACAGGGAGAGGTCACCCCTCCACTTT. This sequence encodes CAWRGDRERSPLHF.

V gene TRBV5-4 combines with J gene TRBJ1-5; D possibly corresponds to TRBD1 (5 bases). Trimming took 1 base from V and 5 from J, leaving 10 bases between them. The CDR3 loop spans 14 amino acids. Germline CDR1 is SGHNT and CDR2 is YYREEE (reference sequence). This CDR3 is CASSLYGAHQPQHF. CDR3 DNA sequence: TGTGCCAGCAGCTTGTATGGGGCGCATCAGCCCCAGCATTTT. The full variable domain, rest sourced from reference TRBV5-4 and TRBJ1-5, is ETGVTQSPTHLIKTRGQQVTLRCSSQSGHNTVSWYQQALGQGPQFIFQYYREEENGRGNFPPRFSGLQFPNYSSELNVNALELDDSALYLCASSLYGAHQPQHFGDGTRLSIL.

The rearrangement joins TRBV7-2 to TRBJ2-7; TRBD1 agrees at 7 bases. Per germline, CDR1 SGHTA and CDR2 FQGNSA. The CDR3 sequence is 15 residues long. Unmatched junction bases numbered 6, after V lost 3 bases and J lost 1 base. Here the CDR3 DNA reads TGTGCCAGCAGCTTGGGACAGTCTACTTCCTACGAGCAGTACTTC. Encoded protein: CASSLGQSTSYEQYF.

The chain employs TRBV28 and TRBJ2-7, with a possible D match to TRBD2 (5 bases). The CDR3 totals 13 residues. Trimming shortened V by 6 bases and J by 1 base, and 10 bases separated the two germline ends. From germline, CDR1 is MDHEN and CDR2 SYDVKM. The CDR3 reads CASSILGSYEQYF. CDR3 coding DNA: TGTGCCAGCAGCATACTAGGGTCCTACGAGCAGTACTTC.